This T cell receptor beta chain was captured by sequencing in a study of T cells in Graves' hyperthyroidism and ophthalmopathy. This CDR3 region has 13 residues. J lost 5 bases, V lost 11 bases, and 7 bases had no gene match. The V gene's germline CDR1 is ENHRY and CDR2 SYGVKD. Points from the study as a whole: Peripheral blood also featured most of the thyroid clonotypes expanded above 0.001.

Regions amplified from RNA transcripts were the TCR beta CDR3 regions. HTBI primers were employed in a first-round RT-PCR of the TCR CDR3. TCRdb re-analysed the multiplex PCR reads in MiXCR, keeping a single row per CDR3 protein. The table includes 660,000 or so distinct CDR3 sequences, roughly 20% detected once. This clonotype was observed many times. Antigen unknown. The study excluded patients with uncontrolled infection, other autoimmune disease, pregnancy or lactation. J is TRBJ1-5 and V is TRBV10-3, with 9 positions matching TRBD1. Sequenced input: blood. The sequence was collected from a man aged 25-40 years with Graves' ophthalmopathy. CDR3 in DNA: TGTGCCGCGACAGGGGGGTCTTATCAGCCCCAGCATTTT. This codes for CAATGGSYQPQHF.